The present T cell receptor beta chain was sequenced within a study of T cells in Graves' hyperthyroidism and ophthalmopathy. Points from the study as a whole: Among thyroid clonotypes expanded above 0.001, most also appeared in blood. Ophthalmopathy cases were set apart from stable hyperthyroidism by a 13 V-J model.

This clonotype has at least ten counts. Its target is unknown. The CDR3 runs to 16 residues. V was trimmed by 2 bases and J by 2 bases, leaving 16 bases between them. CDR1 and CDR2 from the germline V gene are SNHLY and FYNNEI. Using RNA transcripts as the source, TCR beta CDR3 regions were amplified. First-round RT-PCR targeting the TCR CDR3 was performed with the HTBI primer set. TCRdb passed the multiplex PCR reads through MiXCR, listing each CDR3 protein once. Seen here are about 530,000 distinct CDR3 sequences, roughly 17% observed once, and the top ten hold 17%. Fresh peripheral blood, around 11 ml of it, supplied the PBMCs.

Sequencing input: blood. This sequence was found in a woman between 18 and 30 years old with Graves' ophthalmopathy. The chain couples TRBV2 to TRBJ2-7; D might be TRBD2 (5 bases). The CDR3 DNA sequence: TGTGCCAGCAGTGAATTGAGCGGACGGGAACCCTACGAGCAGTACTTC. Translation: CASSELSGREPYEQYF.